One sample yielded the 19 T cell receptor beta chains listed below, sequenced in a study of OX40 agonist ivuxolimab in advanced cancers. Profiled with immunoSEQ multiplex PCR; TCRdb holds only in-frame clones, not every one. The sample contains 63,000 or so clones, 65% to 85% of which appear only once. Material: CD4+ or CD8+ T cells sorted from blood, obtained in a trial of the OX40 agonist ivuxolimab. The receptors here all came from an adult with an advanced solid tumor such as melanoma, head and neck, liver or kidney cancer.

This chain connects TRBV5-3 to TRBJ2-5, with 7 positions matching TRBD2. TRBV5-3 is noted as an ORF with a role that remains uncertain. Germline trimming cut 0 bases from V and 0 bases from J; bases unmatched to any gene: 8. This CDR3 has 17 amino acids. This CDR3 is CARSLEMVGGYQETQYF. The CDR3 region has the DNA TGTGCCAGAAGCTTGGAGATGGTGGGGGGGTACCAAGAGACCCAGTACTTC.

The rearrangement joins TRBV7-9 to TRBJ2-6; the D gene is possibly TRBD1 (6 bases). There are 15 residues in the CDR3. V lost 5 bases, J lost 3 bases, and 11 bases lay in between. From germline, CDR1 is SEHNR and CDR2 FQNEAQ (reference sequence). The CDR3 here is CASSLQGNGANVLTF. The DNA of the CDR3 is TGTGCCAGCAGCCTACAGGGTAATGGGGCCAACGTCCTGACTTTC. Variable domain in full (rest from reference TRBV7-9 and TRBJ2-6): DTGVSQNPRHKITKRGQNVTFRCDPISEHNRLYWYRQTLGQGPEFLTYFQNEAQLEKSRLLSDRFSAERPKGSFSTLEIQRTEQGDSAMYLCASSLQGNGANVLTFGAGSRLTVL.

The chain is built from TRBV5-1 and TRBJ2-7; 12 bases map to TRBD2. The CDR3 totals 18 residues. After removal of 0 bases from V and 4 bases from J, the junction contained 11 bases not matched to a gene. CDR1 and CDR2 from the germline V gene are SGHRS and YFSETQ. CDR3 nucleotides: TGCGCCAGCAGCTTGGCAACCCGAACTAGCGGGGGGTCTTACGAGCAGTACTTC. Translation gives CASSLATRTSGGSYEQYF.

This clone has a single count. This chain uses TRBV9 with TRBJ1-1; 11 bases are a match to TRBD1. The J segment lost 6 bases and the V segment lost 0 bases, leaving 13 bases of the junction unmatched. This CDR3 comprises 18 residues. Germline CDR1 is SGDLS and CDR2 is YYNGEE. Written as DNA, the CDR3 is TGTGCCAGCAGCGTAGCTTCAGGACAGGGGGCGCGAGCGGCTGAAGCTTTCTTT. Translation: CASSVASGQGARAAEAFF.

The chain employs TRBV5-1 and TRBJ2-2; D remains ambiguous. The CDR3 loop spans 14 amino acids. Per germline, CDR1 SGHRS and CDR2 YFSETQ. The germline V and J ends were trimmed by 0 bases and 4 bases, with 7 bases remaining between them. CDR3 in DNA: TGCGCCAGCAGCTTGGGACGGAGCACCGGGGAGCTGTTTTTT. It specifies CASSLGRSTGELFF.

The CDR3 nucleotides are TGTGCCAGCAGCCCGAACGCTAATTCACCCCTCCACTTT. Protein: CASSPNANSPLHF. The chain combines TRBV7-2 with TRBJ1-6, with no clear D. Trimming removed 5 bases at V and 6 bases at J, with 8 bases between. Germline values: CDR1 SGHTA, CDR2 FQGNSA. The CDR3 has 13 amino acids.

The gene calls are TRBV27 and TRBJ2-7; 9 nucleotides align to TRBD1. Germline loops: CDR1 MNHEY, CDR2 SMNVEV (reference sequence). The CDR3 has 14 residues. V gave up 5 bases and J gave up 3 bases; unmatched junction bases: 5. The CDR3 coding sequence is TGTGCCAGCAGTCGGTCGGGACAGGGCTACGAGCAGTACTTC. Amino acid sequence: CASSRSGQGYEQYF.

The rearrangement links TRBV7-2 to TRBJ2-5; D remains ambiguous. This CDR3 spans 13 amino acids. Germline assignment: CDR1 SGHTA and CDR2 FQGNSA. Trimming stripped 2 bases from V and 2 bases from J, with 6 bases between. The chain's CDR3 is CASSLSFQETQYF. DNA of the CDR3: TGTGCCAGCAGCTTAAGCTTTCAAGAGACCCAGTACTTC.

The chain joins TRBV5-5 to TRBJ1-1, with D unclear. The CDR3 contains 13 residues. Per the germline V gene, CDR1 is SGHKS and CDR2 is YYEKEE (reference sequence). Trimming took 2 bases from V and 0 from J, leaving 5 bases between them. The CDR3 DNA is TGTGCCAGCAGCTTACAGATGAACACTGAAGCTTTCTTT. Translating gives CASSLQMNTEAFF.

The chain has TRBV7-9 and TRBJ1-2; 9 bases map to TRBD1. Germline values: CDR1 SEHNR, CDR2 FQNEAQ (reference sequence). This CDR3 comprises 12 residues. J was trimmed by 4 bases and V by 8 bases; bases with no gene match: 2. The CDR3 DNA sequence: TGTGCCAGCCAGGGACAGGGCTATGGCTACACCTTC. It codes for CASQGQGYGYTF.

The V and J genes are TRBV30 and TRBJ1-5; D might be TRBD1 (5 bases). V was clipped by 1 base and J by 1 base, with 11 bases between them. Germline values: CDR1 GTSNPN, CDR2 SVGIG (reference sequence). This CDR3 has 15 residues. As DNA, the CDR3 is TGTGCCTGGAGTGGGAAGGGGAAGAGCAATCAGCCCCAGCATTTT. It codes for CAWSGKGKSNQPQHF.

This clone was seen a few times. The chain couples TRBV5-6 to TRBJ2-5; D is unclear. In germline, CDR1 is SGHDT, CDR2 YYEEEE. This CDR3 region has 14 residues. Trimming took off 1 base at V and 2 bases at J, with 9 bases between the two ends. The CDR3 loop reads CASSLSGWQETQYF. The CDR3 DNA reads as TGTGCCAGCAGCTTGAGTGGCTGGCAAGAGACCCAGTACTTC. Looking up the rest from reference TRBV5-6 and TRBJ2-5 gives the full variable domain: DAGVTQSPTHLIKTRGQQVTLRCSPKSGHDTVSWYQQALGQGPQFIFQYYEEEERQRGNFPDRFSGHQFPNYSSELNVNALLLGDSALYLCASSLSGWQETQYFGPGTRLLVL.

The rearrangement joins TRBV5-1 to TRBJ1-4; D unclear. The CDR3 totals 18 residues. The ends were cut back, 1 base at V and 0 bases at J, with 16 bases in the middle. Germline loops: CDR1 SGHRS, CDR2 YFSETQ. CDR3 protein: CASSLSSRAPATNEKLFF. In DNA form, the CDR3 reads TGCGCCAGCAGCTTGTCGTCCCGGGCCCCAGCAACTAATGAAAAACTGTTTTTT.

A single count supports this clone. The chain employs TRBV18 and TRBJ2-5, with 7 bases lining up with TRBD2. Germline CDR1 and CDR2: KGHSH and LQKENI. J gave up 11 bases and V 2 bases, and 8 bases lay outside the gene matches. This CDR3 comprises 13 residues. The CDR3 DNA sequence: TGTGCCAGCTCACCAGTGGAACGGGGGGAGCAGTACTTC. Translated: CASSPVERGEQYF.

This rearrangement joins TRBV15 to TRBJ2-2; tentative D call: TRBD1 (6 bases). The germline gives CDR1 LNHNV, CDR2 YYDKDF (reference sequence). Trimming took 7 bases from V and 1 from J, leaving 22 bases between them. CDR3 length equals 18 residues. CDR3 region: CATTKPRGGQMNTGELFF. DNA of the CDR3: TGTGCCACCACCAAACCGAGGGGTGGACAGATGAACACCGGGGAGCTGTTTTTT.

The chain couples TRBV5-1 to TRBJ1-2; 7 nucleotides match TRBD1. V shed 0 bases, J shed 6 bases, and the junction held 5 bases outside the gene matches. This CDR3 region has 14 residues. CDR1 SGHRS and CDR2 YFSETQ come from the germline V gene. The CDR3: CASSLDRGPNGYTF. DNA for the CDR3: TGCGCCAGCAGCTTGGACAGGGGCCCTAATGGCTACACCTTC.

This chain links TRBV9 with TRBJ1-2, with a tentative D call TRBD1 (6 bases). From germline, CDR1 is SGDLS and CDR2 YYNGEE. The V gene lost 5 bases and the J gene lost 5 bases, with 13 bases spanning the gap. The CDR3 has 13 amino acids. This chain's CDR3 is CASRQGTEYGYTF. The CDR3 DNA follows: TGTGCCAGCAGGCAGGGGACGGAGTATGGCTACACCTTC.

Points on this clone: This sample also contains other DNA sequences that code for the same CDR3. J is TRBJ2-5 and V is TRBV5-1; TRBD1 aligns across 9 bases. Germline-derived CDR1 and CDR2 are SGHRS and YFSETQ. Trimming took 3 bases from V and 4 from J; bases not matched to a gene: 4. The CDR3 spans 14 residues. As DNA, the CDR3 is TGCGCCAGCAGCTCCGGACAGGGGAGAGAGACCCAGTACTTC. Translating it yields CASSSGQGRETQYF.

The rearrangement links TRBV5-1 to TRBJ1-2, with TRBD1 matching 7 bases. CDR3 length: 14 amino acids. The junction had 3 bases not matched to a gene; V was cut back by 4 bases and J by 0 bases. Germline values: CDR1 SGHRS, CDR2 YFSETQ. This CDR3 is CASSGTVSNYGYTF. In DNA, the CDR3 is TGCGCCAGCAGCGGGACAGTGTCTAACTATGGCTACACCTTC.